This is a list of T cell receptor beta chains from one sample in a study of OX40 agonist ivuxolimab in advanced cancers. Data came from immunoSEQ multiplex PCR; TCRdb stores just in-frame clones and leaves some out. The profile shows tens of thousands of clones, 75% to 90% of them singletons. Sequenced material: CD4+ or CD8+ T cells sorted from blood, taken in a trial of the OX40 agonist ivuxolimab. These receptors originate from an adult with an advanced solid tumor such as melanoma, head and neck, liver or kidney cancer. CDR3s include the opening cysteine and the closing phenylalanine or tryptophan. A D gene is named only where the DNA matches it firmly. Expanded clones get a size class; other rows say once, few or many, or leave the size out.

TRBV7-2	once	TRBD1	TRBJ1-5	TGTGCCAGCAGCTTAGTGGGGACAGGGGGCTTCAATCAGCCCCAGCATTTT	CASSLVGTGGFNQPQHF
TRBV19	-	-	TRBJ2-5	TGTGCCAGTAGTCCCAGACTAGGACTACAAGAGACCCAGTACTTC	CASSPRLGLQETQYF
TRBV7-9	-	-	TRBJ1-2	TGTGCCAGCACCATAGGGGGAGTCGACTATGGCTACACCTTC	CASTIGGVDYGYTF
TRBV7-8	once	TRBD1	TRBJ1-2	TGTGCCAGCAGCCGACAGGGGTTGGACTATGGCTACACCTTC	CASSRQGLDYGYTF
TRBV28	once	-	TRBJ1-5	TGTGCCAGCAGTTACACCGGGCCCCAGCATTTT	CASSYTGPQHF
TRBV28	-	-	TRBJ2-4	TGTGCCAGCAGTTTAGGGGCGGGAAACATTCAGTACTTC	CASSLGAGNIQYF
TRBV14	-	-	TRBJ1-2	TGTGCCAGCAGCCAAGACGCCCGGGTAAGGTCCGGCTACACCTTC	CASSQDARVRSGYTF
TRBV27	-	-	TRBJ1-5	TGTGCCAGCAGTTTAAGGGGCCAGGGCGGCCAGCCCCAGCATTTT	CASSLRGQGGQPQHF
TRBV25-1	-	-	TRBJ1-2	TGTGCCAGCATAGAATCTACCGGCTATGGCTACACCTTC	CASIESTGYGYTF
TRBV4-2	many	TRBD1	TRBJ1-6	TGTGCCAGCAGCCAAGAAACAGGGGGTTCACCCCTCCACTTT	CASSQETGGSPLHF
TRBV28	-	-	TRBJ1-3	TGTGCCAGCAGCCCCGGGAACTTTGGAAACACCATATATTTT	CASSPGNFGNTIYF
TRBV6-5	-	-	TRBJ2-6	TGTGCCAGCAGCCTAACAGGGTCTGGGGCCAACGTCCTGACTTTC	CASSLTGSGANVLTF
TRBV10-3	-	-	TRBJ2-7	TGTGCCATCAGTGTACTGGTTGGGCGGTCGGGCGAGCAGTACTTC	CAISVLVGRSGEQYF
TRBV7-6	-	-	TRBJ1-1	TGTGCCAGCAGCGCCCGGCACGGTAACACTGAAGCTTTCTTT	CASSARHGNTEAFF
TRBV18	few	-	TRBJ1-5	TGTGCCAGCTCTTCCGAGGGGCTGAATCAGCCCCAGCATTTT	CASSSEGLNQPQHF
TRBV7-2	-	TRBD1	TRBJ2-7	TGTGCCAGCAGCTCTCAGACAGGGCGGTACGAGCAGTACTTC	CASSSQTGRYEQYF
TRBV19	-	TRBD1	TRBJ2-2	TGTGCCAGTAGTAATATCCCGGGACAGGGTCTCACCGGGGAGCTGTTTTTT	CASSNIPGQGLTGELFF
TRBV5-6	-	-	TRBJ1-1	TGTGCCAGCAGCCTCGGGGTAGCAGAAGCTTTCTTT	CASSLGVAEAFF
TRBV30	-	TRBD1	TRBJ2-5	TGTGCCTGGACTGTGGACAGGGGACTCCAAGAGACCCAGTACTTC	CAWTVDRGLQETQYF
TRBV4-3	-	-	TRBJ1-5	TGCGCCAGCAGCCAAGATGCGGGTGGTGGTCAGCCCCAGCATTTT	CASSQDAGGGQPQHF
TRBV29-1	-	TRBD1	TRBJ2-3	TGCAGCGTCGCGACAGGGTTCAGCACAGATACGCAGTATTTT	CSVATGFSTDTQYF
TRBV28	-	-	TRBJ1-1	TGTGCCAGCAGACCGAGCAGGGCAGACACTGAAGCTTTCTTT	CASRPSRADTEAFF
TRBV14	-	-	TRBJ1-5	TGTGCCAGCAGCCGAGGGGGAAATCAGCCCCAGCATTTT	CASSRGGNQPQHF
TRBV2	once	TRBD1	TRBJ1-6	TGTGCCAGCAGACAGACAGGGGGGAGGAATTCACCCCTCCACTTT	CASRQTGGRNSPLHF
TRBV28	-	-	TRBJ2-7	TGTGCCAGCAGTTCCCGGACGTGGAGCTCCTACGAGCAGTACTTC	CASSSRTWSSYEQYF
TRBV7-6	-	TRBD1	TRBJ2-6	TGTGCCAGCAGCGCAGGGGGCACTGGGGCCAACGTCCTGACTTTC	CASSAGGTGANVLTF
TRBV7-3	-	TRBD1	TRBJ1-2	TGTGCCAGCAGCTGCCGGGACAGGGGCTATGGCTACACCTTC	CASSCRDRGYGYTF